One T cell receptor (beta chain) is described in this entry. The antigen remains undetermined. With 6 bases removed from V and 2 bases from J, the gap between germline ends came to 10 bases. Germline lookup yields CDR1 ENHRY and CDR2 SYGVKD. The CDR3 sequence is 13 residues long. The PCR contained 60 Vbeta and 13 Jbeta primers. Libraries were prepared by immunoSEQ multiplex PCR; TCRdb keeps only in-frame clonotypes and omits some of them. This table holds 150,000 to 200,000 clones, approximately 78% found once. These data come from a study of cytomegalovirus exposure and HLA in healthy donors. Findings and limits, study-wide: Likely technical artifact: a cluster of highly shared sequence variants.

This receptor was obtained from a male donor in good health and CMV-seronegative. Sequenced: PBMCs. The J gene is TRBJ1-2, the V gene TRBV10-3, with D uncertain. The chain's CDR3 is CAIRAGLNYGYTF. The CDR3 bases are TGTGCCATCAGAGCCGGGTTAAACTATGGCTACACCTTC.